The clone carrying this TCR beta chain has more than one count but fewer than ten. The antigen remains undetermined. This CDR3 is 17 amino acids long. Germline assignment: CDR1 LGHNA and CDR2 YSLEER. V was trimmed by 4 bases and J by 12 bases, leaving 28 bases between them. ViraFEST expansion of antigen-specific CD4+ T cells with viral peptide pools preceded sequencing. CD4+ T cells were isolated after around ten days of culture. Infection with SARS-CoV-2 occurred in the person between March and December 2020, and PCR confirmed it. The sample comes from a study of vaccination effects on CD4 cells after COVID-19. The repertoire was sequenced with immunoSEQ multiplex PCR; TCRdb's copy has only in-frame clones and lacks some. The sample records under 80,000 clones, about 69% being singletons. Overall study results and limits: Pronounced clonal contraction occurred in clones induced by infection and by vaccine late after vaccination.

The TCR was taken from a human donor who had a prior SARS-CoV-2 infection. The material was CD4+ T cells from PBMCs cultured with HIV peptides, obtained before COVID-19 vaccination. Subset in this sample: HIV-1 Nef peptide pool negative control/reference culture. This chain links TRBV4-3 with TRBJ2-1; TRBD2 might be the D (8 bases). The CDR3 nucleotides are TGCGCCAGCAGCCGCGTGACAGGGACTAGTGATGCAATGGGGCAGTTCTTC. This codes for CASSRVTGTSDAMGQFF.